This T cell receptor beta chain stems from a study of shared clonotypes between healthy human individuals (dated by TCRdb to the early 2020s). Some background on the complete study: The cohort comprised a couple of women and three men aged 18 to 49 years. For each donor, CD4 naive and CD4 memory were each run on three plates, CD8 naive on two plates, and CD8 memory on one plate. The study deeply sequenced blood TCR repertoires of roughly five healthy adults to estimate repertoire size and the extent of clonotype sharing between individuals. Libraries were prepared and TCR repertoires were sequenced by different laboratories using diverse techniques, in order to increase sequencing depth and limit assay-specific biases. Leukapheresis yielded between about 0.85 and 9.5 billion PBMCs per donor.

With respect to this clone: The clone's antigen remains unknown. No much larger clone is present one base from it, and per-base qualities are unavailable.

CDR1 and CDR2 are read off the germline V gene as ENHRY and SYGVKD. Taken from cysteine to phenylalanine, the CDR3 has 14 residues. Left in the record is the CDR3 DNA by itself, 42 bases read in frame from the first base. Ends trimmed: V by 5 bases, J by 6 bases; bases unmatched to a gene: 6. Overall results and qualifications from the work: Estimated clonotype richness was generally larger for naive than for memory subsets. Rarefaction of sorted-subset datasets indicated incomplete sequencing despite the large sequencing depth. Sampling was restricted to blood, and TCR repertoires in tissues likely differ from the TCR repertoires found in blood. Sharing across several donors was observed for about 5% of naive CD4, about 4% of naive CD8, over 2% of memory CD4, and about 0.39% of memory CD8 clonotypes. Higher generation probabilities were observed for clonotypes shared by all four sorted-subset donors than for non-shared clonotypes. Pairwise subsampling indicated that sequencing depth was expected to affect the degree of clonotype sharing among donors. The genetic and exposure-history diversity represented was limited by the small number of donors.

CD8 naive samples were obtained by positive selection for CCR7 among CD45RO-negative cells, yielding a CD45RA+CCR7+ population from which TemRA cells were excluded. The donors were healthy, HIV-negative adults who had no recently reported acute infections or vaccinations. All donors were Caucasian adults living in Nashville, Tennessee, USA. Blood was collected by leukapheresis, and PBMCs were isolated by Ficoll-Histopaque density gradient centrifugation and then cryopreserved in liquid nitrogen vapor phase. Analytical flow cytometry was used to check the purity and quantity of each magnetically sorted T cell population. Each sorted fraction had its genomic DNA isolated and then quantified by UV absorbance on a Nanodrop 2000c. Using the deep immunoSEQ assay, TCR CDR3 regions were amplified from genomic DNA by multiplex PCR. Extracted genomic DNA from each cell subset was distributed evenly across all wells of several immunoSEQ 96-well plates, and each plate was treated as a replicate. Each replicate PCR for sorted subsets received about 210 ng genomic DNA, equal to tens of thousands of T cell genomes. The purified libraries were quantified using a Qubit 3.0 fluorometer, sized with a Bioanalyzer 2100, and then quantified again using the KAPA Library Quantification kit. A separate single-read 150-cycle Illumina NextSeq 550 flow cell was used to sequence each immunoSEQ 96-well plate. As for how the authors treated the data: The immunoSEQ output contained only junctional sequences without quality scores, so filtering could not match that applied to full-length reads. To assign V/J genes and CDR3, sequences were annotated against IMGT germline references using PyIR, a Python wrapper for IgBLAST v1.9. Reads with weak V/J assignments (E-value above 1e-6), missing CDR3, stop codons, out-of-frame junctions, or ambiguous translated residues were removed. V3J clonotypes were defined as sequences sharing an identical inferred V gene, J gene, and CDR3 amino acid sequence. To compute the percentage overlap between repertoires, the number of shared unique clonotypes was divided by the size of the smaller repertoire. Repertoire richness was assessed with RTK rarefaction, the Chao1 estimator, and Recon v2.1 estimates of unobserved clonotypes. For all TCRbeta clonotypes obtained by the gDNA method from a few donors, generation probabilities were computed with OLGA. TCRdb's version of the immuneACCESS table is confined to in-frame rearrangements and falls short of the full clone set. An unresolved V gene accounts for under half of the shortfall where checked; the remainder is of unknown origin. The V and J calls and the clone size are those of that table, but D and trimming were determined from the DNA. For this sample the table gives roughly 2.1 million clones, of which about 93% were detected only once. 1.5% to 2% of the sample rests with the top ten.

The chain joins TRBV10-3 to TRBJ1-1, and 10 junction bases match TRBD1. This receptor was taken from a man aged 18 to 29 in good health. Some clones in this sample may be carry-over from other donors' samples. Sequencing was carried out using naive CD8+ T cells from PBMCs. The cell subset or site label for this specimen denotes: CD45RA+CCR7+. The CDR3 in this case is CAISTGTGVSEAFF. The nucleotides are TGTGCCATCAGTACCGGGACAGGGGTTTCTGAAGCTTTCTTT.